The clone carrying this T cell receptor (beta chain) was counted ten times or more. These data are taken from a study of regulatory T cells in long-lasting Graves disease. Building of the TCR beta libraries involved iRepertoire HTBI primers and Arm-PCR of CDR3 regions. TCRdb re-analysed the multiplex PCR reads in MiXCR, keeping a single row per CDR3 protein. The sample includes roughly 500,000 distinct CDR3 sequences, roughly 14% seen only once; the top ten take approximately 9.3%. CDR1 is MNHEY and CDR2 is SMNVEV in the germline V gene (reference sequence). This CDR3 region has 16 residues. The V end was cut by 7 bases, the J end by 3 bases, with 18 bases between. Time point meaning: newly diagnosed GD, antithyroid drugs for less than 3 months. The TCR library used RNA extracted from PBMCs. These same data were also listed under a study on T cells in Graves' hyperthyroidism and ophthalmopathy.

The receptor comes from a young man with Graves disease. This sample comprised peripheral blood mononuclear cells (PBMCs), obtained at new diagnosis, from a patient treated with antithyroid drugs. This rearrangement joins TRBV27 to TRBJ2-2; no clear D. The CDR3 protein is CASTLFTQLDTGELFF. DNA for the CDR3: TGTGCCAGCACCCTATTTACTCAGCTAGACACCGGGGAGCTGTTTTTT.